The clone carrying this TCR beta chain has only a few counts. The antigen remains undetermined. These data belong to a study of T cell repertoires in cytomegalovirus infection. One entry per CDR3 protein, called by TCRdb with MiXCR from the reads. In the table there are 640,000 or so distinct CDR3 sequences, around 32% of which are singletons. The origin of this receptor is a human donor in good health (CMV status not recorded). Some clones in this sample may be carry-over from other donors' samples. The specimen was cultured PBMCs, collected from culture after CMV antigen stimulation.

CDR3 sequence (DNA): TGTGCCAGCAGCTTAGCGGTCGGTGATCAGCCCCAGCATTTT. The encoded protein is CASSLAVGDQPQHF. The chain uses TRBV7-2 and TRBJ1-5; no firm D call. The CDR3 runs to 14 residues. Germline CDR1 and CDR2: SGHTA and FQGNSA. Trimming removed 0 bases at V and 5 bases at J, with 8 bases between.